The clone carrying this T cell receptor (beta chain) was counted a few times. The length of the CDR3 is 15 residues. V was trimmed by 5 bases and J by 9 bases, leaving 23 bases between them. Germline loops: CDR1 SGHAT, CDR2 FQNNGV. This specimen comes from a study of early T cells in non-severe SARS-CoV-2 infection. Study-level information: Unsorted whole-blood RNA was sequenced in bulk, leaving chains unpaired.

Each single cDNA molecule received a unique molecular identifier. MiXCR, run by TCRdb on the 5' RACE reads, gives a single entry per CDR3 protein. Of tens of thousands of distinct CDR3 sequences listed, around 8% were seen once; the top ten hold roughly 4.2%. The rearrangement joins TRBV11-2 to TRBJ2-7; D may be TRBD1 or TRBD2 (5 bases each). The specimen sequenced was whole blood. This receptor was obtained from an adult who was a healthcare worker with PCR-confirmed SARS-CoV-2 infection or an uninfected control (not recorded which). The CDR3 reads CASSPQGTYLSAQYF. The CDR3 bases are TGTGCCAGCAGCCCCCAAGGGACCTACCTGTCGGCGCAGTACTTC.